The 15 T cell receptor beta chains in this list originate from one sample, sequenced in a study of vaccination and CD4 T cells after COVID-19. Cultured CD4+ T cells had their DNA profiled by the Oncomine TCR Beta short-read assay. TCRdb analysed the PCR reads with MiXCR anew, one entry per CDR3 protein. The repertoire consists of about 26,000 distinct CDR3 sequences, with over 30% occurring once and the leading ten covering 3% to 4%. No antigens are known for them. Time point reported: late sampling 161 to 241 days after vaccination in a few convalescent patients. Treatment here: roughly ten-day PBMC culture with coronavirus spike peptide pools or control peptides (ViraFEST assay). The sequenced sample was CD4+ T cells from blood, cultured in vitro, obtained about 7 months after SARS-CoV-2 vaccination. Every receptor here comes from a human donor who had recovered from COVID-19.

This sequence joins TRBV20-1 and TRBJ2-5; D unclear. Germline CDR1 reads DFQATT; CDR2 reads SNEGSKA (reference sequence). V shed 3 bases and J shed 2 bases, with 16 bases lying between them. The length of the CDR3 is 15 residues. DNA for the CDR3: TGCAGTGCTAGTCTCTCGGTTGGGATACAAGAGACCCAGTACTTC. It specifies CSASLSVGIQETQYF.

The chain is built from TRBV18 and TRBJ1-1; D not resolved. In germline, CDR1 is KGHSH, CDR2 LQKENI. CDR3 size: 12 residues. Trimming took 4 bases from V and 8 from J, leaving 11 bases between them. CDR3 region: CASSRGRLEAFF. CDR3 sequence (DNA): TGTGCCAGCTCACGGGGTCGACTCGAAGCTTTCTTT.

This chain uses TRBV20-1 with TRBJ2-1; D may be TRBD2 (7 bases). There are 17 residues in the CDR3. Germline V gives CDR1 DFQATT, CDR2 SNEGSKA (reference sequence). Trimming left V 0 bases short and J 4 bases short, with 19 bases between. The CDR3 loop is CSARDLRGRAGYNEQFF. In nucleotides, the CDR3 is TGCAGTGCTAGAGATCTAAGGGGGAGGGCCGGATACAATGAGCAGTTCTTC.

The gene calls are TRBV11-2 and TRBJ2-7; 8 bases line up with TRBD1. The CDR3 is 15 residues long. The V segment lost 6 bases and the J segment 0 bases; nucleotides outside the gene matches: 7. From germline, CDR1 is SGHAT and CDR2 FQNNGV. CDR3 sequence (DNA): TGTGCCAGCAGGTCCTACAGGGGGAGCTCCTACGAGCAGTACTTC. Translating it yields CASRSYRGSSYEQYF. Variable domain in full (rest from reference TRBV11-2 and TRBJ2-7): EAGVAQSPRYKIIEKRQSVAFWCNPISGHATLYWYQQILGQGPKLLIQFQNNGVVDDSQLPKDRFSAERLKGVDSTLKIQPAKLEDSAVYLCASRSYRGSSYEQYFGPGTRLTVT.

The J gene is TRBJ1-2, the V gene TRBV6-1, with 9 bases lining up with TRBD1. This CDR3 is built from 16 residues. J lost 3 bases, V lost 3 bases, and 8 bases had no gene match. Per germline, CDR1 MNHNS and CDR2 SASEGT. The DNA for the CDR3 is TGTGCCAGCAGTGACTTACAGGGGGCAGACGACTATGGCTACACCTTC. This gives the protein CASSDLQGADDYGYTF.

The rearrangement joins TRBV7-2 to TRBJ2-7; TRBD2 matches 10 bases. Germline-derived CDR1 and CDR2 are SGHTA and FQGNSA. The CDR3 extends over 16 amino acids. The junction had 9 bases not matched to a gene; V was cut back by 5 bases and J by 2 bases. The CDR3 nucleotides are TGTGCCAGCAGCACAAAGGGACTAGCGAACCCCTACGAGCAGTACTTC. Protein: CASSTKGLANPYEQYF.

This clonotype was counted between two and nine times. The chain uses TRBV19 and TRBJ2-7; D might be TRBD2 (6 bases). V was shortened by 4 bases and J by 6 bases, with 16 bases between the two germline ends. Per germline, CDR1 LNHDA and CDR2 SQIVND (reference sequence). The CDR3 contains 14 residues. The CDR3: CASSSNRDSREQYF. In nucleotides, the CDR3 is TGTGCCAGTAGTAGTAATAGGGACTCCCGCGAGCAGTACTTC.

The CDR3 region has the DNA TGTGCCAGCAGTTTAACCGGGGAGCTGTTTTTT. This encodes CASSLTGELFF. The chain recombines TRBV28 with TRBJ2-2, with no clear D. In germline, CDR1 is MDHEN, CDR2 SYDVKM. The CDR3 runs to 11 residues. V was pared by 2 bases and J by 5 bases, with 0 bases between.

This clonotype was found a few times. The chain employs TRBV7-2 and TRBJ2-1; TRBD2 matches at 8 bases. Germline V CDR1 and CDR2: SGHTA, FQGNSA. The CDR3 totals 18 residues. The V segment lost 1 base and the J segment 6 bases; nucleotides outside the gene matches: 14. The CDR3 DNA sequence: TGTGCCAGCAGCTTAGTTCTTAGCGGGAATGTACGGGTCAATGAGCAGTTCTTC. It translates to CASSLVLSGNVRVNEQFF.

On this clonotype itself: One end of the junction does not line up with germline, which may come from a read error. The V call is TRBV7-3, the J call TRBJ2-5; TRBD2 agrees at 8 bases. Germline V gives CDR1 SGHTA, CDR2 FQGTGA. The CDR3 has 16 residues. The CDR3 sequence: CASSLTGAGGGETQYF. CDR3 DNA sequence: TGTGCCAGCAGCCTAACCGGTGCGGGAGGTGGCGAGACCCAGTACTTC.

This chain connects TRBV18 to TRBJ2-5, with 9 bases that match TRBD1. There are 16 residues in the CDR3. The V gene's germline CDR1 is KGHSH and CDR2 LQKENI. After removal of 4 bases from V and 4 bases from J, the junction contained 10 bases not matched to a gene. The CDR3 bases are TGTGCCAGCTCACGGGGATGGACAGGGGTAGGAGAGACCCAGTACTTC. It yields the protein CASSRGWTGVGETQYF.

The genes are TRBV20-1 and TRBJ2-5; D is tentatively TRBD1 or TRBD2 (5 bases each). The CDR3 runs 12 residues. Deletions cut 4 bases from V and 5 bases from J, with 11 bases between. CDR1 is DFQATT and CDR2 is SNEGSKA in the germline V gene (reference sequence). CDR3 coding DNA: TGCAGTGCTAACCTCAGGGAGGAGACCCAGTACTTC. Protein sequence: CSANLREETQYF.

The chain links TRBV6-4 to TRBJ2-3; 9 bases map to TRBD2. The J segment lost 1 base and the V segment lost 4 bases, leaving 3 bases of the junction unmatched. Germline V CDR1 and CDR2: MRHNA, SNTAGT. This CDR3 region has 15 residues. CDR3 in amino acids: CASSGVAGGTDTQYF. The DNA for the CDR3 is TGTGCCAGCAGTGGGGTAGCGGGAGGCACAGATACGCAGTATTTT.

The chain has TRBV20-1 and TRBJ2-1, with TRBD2 identical over 12 bases. V trimming: 4 bases; J trimming: 7 bases; junction bases outside the gene matches: 8. Germline V CDR1 and CDR2: DFQATT, SNEGSKA (reference sequence). This CDR3 region has 15 residues. Here the CDR3 DNA reads TGCAGTGCTAATCGGGGACTAGCGGGCAGGAATGAGCAGTTCTTC. Protein sequence: CSANRGLAGRNEQFF.

The J gene is TRBJ1-5, the V gene TRBV28; 9 positions agree with TRBD1. The V gene's germline CDR1 is MDHEN and CDR2 SYDVKM. This CDR3 region has 16 residues. The V segment lost 3 bases and the J segment 7 bases; nucleotides outside the gene matches: 10. The CDR3 sequence is CASSFAQGALGQPQHF. CDR3 DNA sequence: TGTGCCAGCAGTTTCGCACAGGGGGCGCTTGGGCAGCCCCAGCATTTT.